One and the same sample provided the 12 T cell receptor beta chains below, sequenced in a study of CXCR3-negative and CXCR3-positive naive CD8 T cells. The authors prepared UMI-labeled TRB cDNA libraries by 5' RACE. TCRdb reanalyzed the 5' RACE reads and collapses them to one entry per CDR3 protein, without DNA. This table holds about 81,000 distinct CDR3 sequences. The sequencing sample was made of naive CXCR3- CD8+ T cells from blood. As for subset: CD45RO-CCR7+CD27+CD95- naive CD8+ T cells lacking CXCR3 (TNR3-). The receptors stem from a human donor in good health. Some clones in this sample may be carry-over from other donors' samples.

The chain is built from TRBV12-3 or TRBV12-4 and TRBJ2-7; the D call from TCRdb, TRBD2, cannot be confirmed without DNA. The CDR3 runs to 14 residues. The CDR3 loop is CASHLPGLADEQYF.

V is TRBV29-1 and J is TRBJ2-1; TCRdb reports TRBD2, a call that lacks DNA to check it against. CDR1 is SQVTM, CDR2 ANQGSEA, per germline. This CDR3 has 13 amino acids. Here the CDR3 reads CSVGTSDFDEQFF.

The chain joins TRBV12-3 or TRBV12-4 to TRBJ2-3. This CDR3 comprises 13 residues. The CDR3 spells CASSPTPTDTQYF.

Here the CDR3 reads CASSQDHHTKAASSTLSYEQYF. This chain links TRBV14 with TRBJ2-7; TCRdb lists TRBD2, though no DNA is available to test this call. The CDR3 has 22 amino acids. Germline V gene sequence: CDR1 SGHDN, CDR2 FVKESK.

CDR3 amino acids: CASSLKFREKLFF. The rearrangement joins TRBV7-9 to TRBJ1-4. This CDR3 has 13 amino acids. The germline gives CDR1 SEHNR, CDR2 FQNEAQ (reference sequence).

CDR3: CSARDGLGEQYF. This rearrangement joins TRBV20-1 to TRBJ2-7. The germline gives CDR1 DFQATT, CDR2 SNEGSKA (reference sequence). This CDR3 is 12 amino acids long.

The CDR3 loop reads CATTGSATEAFF. V and J are TRBV12-5 and TRBJ1-1; TCRdb calls TRBD1, which cannot be checked without DNA. The germline V gene encodes CDR1 LGHNT and CDR2 FRNRAP. CDR3 length: 12 amino acids.

This chain links TRBV29-1 with TRBJ2-5; TCRdb proposes TRBD1, but this gene call is untestable without DNA. Per the germline V gene, CDR1 is SQVTM and CDR2 is ANQGSEA. CDR3 length: 13 residues. CDR3 sequence reads: CSIPRGEKETQYF.

V gene TRBV4-1 combines with J gene TRBJ2-7. Germline V gives CDR1 MGHRA, CDR2 YSYEKL. CDR3 length: 12 residues. Here the CDR3 reads CASSQTSGEQYF.

The chain couples TRBV4-1 to TRBJ1-1. The CDR3 extends over 16 amino acids. Germline V lookup: CDR1 MGHRA, CDR2 YSYEKL. The CDR3 is CASSQVALRENTEAFF.

V is TRBV13 and J is TRBJ2-1; without DNA, the TCRdb call of TRBD2 cannot be checked. In germline, CDR1 is PRHDT, CDR2 FYEKMQ (reference sequence). The CDR3 length is 17 residues. CDR3 in amino acids: CASSLDPSGGATNEQFF.

This chain uses TRBV27 with TRBJ2-1; checking the TCRdb D call of TRBD1 is not possible without DNA. Germline loops: CDR1 MNHEY, CDR2 SMNVEV (reference sequence). There are 14 residues in the CDR3. CDR3 protein: CASSWQGAYNEQFF.